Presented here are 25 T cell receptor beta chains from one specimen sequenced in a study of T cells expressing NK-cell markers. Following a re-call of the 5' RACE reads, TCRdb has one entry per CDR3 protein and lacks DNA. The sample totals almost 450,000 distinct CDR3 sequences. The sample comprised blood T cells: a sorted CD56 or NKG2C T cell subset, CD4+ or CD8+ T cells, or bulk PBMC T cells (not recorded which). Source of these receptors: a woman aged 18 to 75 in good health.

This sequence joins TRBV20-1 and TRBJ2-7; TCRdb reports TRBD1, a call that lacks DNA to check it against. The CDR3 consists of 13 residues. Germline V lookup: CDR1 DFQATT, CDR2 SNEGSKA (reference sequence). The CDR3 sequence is CSAGTANSYEQYF.

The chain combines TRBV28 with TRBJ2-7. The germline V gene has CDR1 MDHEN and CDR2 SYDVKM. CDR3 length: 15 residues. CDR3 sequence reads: CASSPLSLEAYEQYF.

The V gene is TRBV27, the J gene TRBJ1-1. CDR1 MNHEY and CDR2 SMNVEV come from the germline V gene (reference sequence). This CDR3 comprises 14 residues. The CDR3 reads CASSGEMGNTEAFF.

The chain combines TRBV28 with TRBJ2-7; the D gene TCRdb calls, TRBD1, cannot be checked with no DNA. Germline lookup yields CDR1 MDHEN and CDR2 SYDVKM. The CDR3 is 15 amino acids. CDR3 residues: CASSRPRWEGHEQYF. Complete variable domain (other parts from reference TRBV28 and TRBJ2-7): DVKVTQSSRYLVKRTGEKVFLECVQDMDHENMFWYRQDPGLGLRLIYFSYDVKMKEKGDIPEGYSVSREKKERFSLILESASTNQTSMYLCASSRPRWEGHEQYFGPGTRLTVT.

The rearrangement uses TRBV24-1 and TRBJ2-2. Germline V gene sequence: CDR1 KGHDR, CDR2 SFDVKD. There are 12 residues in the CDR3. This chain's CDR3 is CATSLNTGELFF.

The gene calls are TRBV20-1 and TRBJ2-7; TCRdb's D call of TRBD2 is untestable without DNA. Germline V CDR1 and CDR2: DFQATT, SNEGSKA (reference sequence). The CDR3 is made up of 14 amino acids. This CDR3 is CSAGTAGSSYEQYF.

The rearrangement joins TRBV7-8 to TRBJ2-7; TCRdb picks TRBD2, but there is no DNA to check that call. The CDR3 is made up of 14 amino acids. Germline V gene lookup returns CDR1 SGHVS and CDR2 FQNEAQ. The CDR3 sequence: CASSLGGESYEQYF.

This CDR3 is CASSPVVRQQETQYF. The chain employs TRBV7-2 and TRBJ2-5; no DNA is available, so the TRBD1 call from TCRdb remains unchecked. Germline loops: CDR1 SGHTA, CDR2 FQGNSA. The CDR3 loop spans 15 amino acids.

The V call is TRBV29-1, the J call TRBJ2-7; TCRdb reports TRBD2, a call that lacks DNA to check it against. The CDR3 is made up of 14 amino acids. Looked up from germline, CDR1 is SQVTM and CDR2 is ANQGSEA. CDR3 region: CSAGPGLATYEQYF.

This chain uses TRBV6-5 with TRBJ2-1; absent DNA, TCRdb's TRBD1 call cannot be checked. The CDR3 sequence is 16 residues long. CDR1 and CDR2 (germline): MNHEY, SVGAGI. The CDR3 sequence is CASSYAGTGNYNEQFF.

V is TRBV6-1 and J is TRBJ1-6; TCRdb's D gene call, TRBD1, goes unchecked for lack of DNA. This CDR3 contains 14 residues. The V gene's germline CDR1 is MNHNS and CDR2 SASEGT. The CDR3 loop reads CASYTQGGSSPLHF.

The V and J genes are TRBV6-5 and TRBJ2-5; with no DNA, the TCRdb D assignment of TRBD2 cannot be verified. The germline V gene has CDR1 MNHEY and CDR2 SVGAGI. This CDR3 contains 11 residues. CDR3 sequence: CASSREGTQYF.

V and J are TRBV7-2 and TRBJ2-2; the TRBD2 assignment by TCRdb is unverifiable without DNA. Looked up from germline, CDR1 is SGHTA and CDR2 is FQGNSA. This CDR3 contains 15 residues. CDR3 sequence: CASSSRDYITGELFF.

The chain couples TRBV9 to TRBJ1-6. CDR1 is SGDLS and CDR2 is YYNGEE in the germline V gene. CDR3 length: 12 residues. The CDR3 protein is CASSALNSPLHF.

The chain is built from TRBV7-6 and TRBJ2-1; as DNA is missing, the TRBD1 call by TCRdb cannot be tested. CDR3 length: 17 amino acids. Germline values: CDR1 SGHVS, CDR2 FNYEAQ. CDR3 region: CASSLRAGTGVPNEQFF. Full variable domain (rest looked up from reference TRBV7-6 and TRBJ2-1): GAGVSQSPRYKVTKRGQDVALRCDPISGHVSLYWYRQALGQGPEFLTYFNYEAQQDKSGLPNDRFSAERPEGSISTLTIQRTEQRDSAMYRCASSLRAGTGVPNEQFFGPGTRLTVL.

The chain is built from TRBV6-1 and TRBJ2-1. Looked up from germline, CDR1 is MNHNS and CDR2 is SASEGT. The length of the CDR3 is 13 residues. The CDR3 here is CASTSARSNEQFF.

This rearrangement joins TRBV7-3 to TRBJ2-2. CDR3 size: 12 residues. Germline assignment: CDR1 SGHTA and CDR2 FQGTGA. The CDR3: CASSLDNGELFF.

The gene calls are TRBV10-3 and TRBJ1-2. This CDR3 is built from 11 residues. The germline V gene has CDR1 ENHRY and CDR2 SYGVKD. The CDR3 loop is CAISADYGYTF.

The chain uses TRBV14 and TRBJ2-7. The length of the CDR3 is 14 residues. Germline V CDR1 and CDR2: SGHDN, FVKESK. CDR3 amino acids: CASSQERNSYEQYF.

The CDR3 loop reads CSARLTGVNTIYF. This chain joins TRBV20-1 and TRBJ1-3; TCRdb designates TRBD1, a call that cannot be tested without DNA. Germline CDR1 DFQATT, CDR2 SNEGSKA (reference sequence). The CDR3 spans 13 residues.

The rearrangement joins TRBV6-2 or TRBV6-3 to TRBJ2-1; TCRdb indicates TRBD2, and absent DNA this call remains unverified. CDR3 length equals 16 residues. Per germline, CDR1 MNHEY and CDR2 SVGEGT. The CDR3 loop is CASTRAGTSRNNEQFF.

The CDR3 sequence is CASKGAGSSYNEQFF. V usage is TRBV6-2 or TRBV6-3 and J usage is TRBJ2-1; lacking DNA, the TRBD1 call made by TCRdb goes unchecked. This CDR3 has 15 residues. Germline values: CDR1 MNHEY, CDR2 SVGEGT.

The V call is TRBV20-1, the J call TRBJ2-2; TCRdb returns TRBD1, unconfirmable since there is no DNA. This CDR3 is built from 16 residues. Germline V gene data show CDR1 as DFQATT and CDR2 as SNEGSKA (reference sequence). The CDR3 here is CSARKWGQGNTGELFF.

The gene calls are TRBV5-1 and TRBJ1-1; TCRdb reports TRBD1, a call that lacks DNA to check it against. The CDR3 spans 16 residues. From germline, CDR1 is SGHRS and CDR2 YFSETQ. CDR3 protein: CASSDGQGYSVTEAFF.

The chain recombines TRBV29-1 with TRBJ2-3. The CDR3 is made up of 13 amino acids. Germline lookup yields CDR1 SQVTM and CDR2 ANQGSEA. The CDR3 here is CSVRRIDTDTQYF.